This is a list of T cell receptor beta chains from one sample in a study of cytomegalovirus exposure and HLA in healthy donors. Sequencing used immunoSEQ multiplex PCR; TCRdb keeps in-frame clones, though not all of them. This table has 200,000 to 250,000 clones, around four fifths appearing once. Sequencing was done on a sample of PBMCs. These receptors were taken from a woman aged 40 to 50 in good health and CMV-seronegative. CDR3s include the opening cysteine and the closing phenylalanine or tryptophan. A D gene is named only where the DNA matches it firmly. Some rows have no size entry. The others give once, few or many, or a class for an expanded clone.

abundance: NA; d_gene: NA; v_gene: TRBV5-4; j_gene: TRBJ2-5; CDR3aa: CASSLAYQETQYF; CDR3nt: TGTGCCAGCAGCTTGGCGTACCAAGAGACCCAGTACTTC
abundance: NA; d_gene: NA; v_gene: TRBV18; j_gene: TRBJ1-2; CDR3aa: CASSSQRAGASYTF; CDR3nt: TGTGCCAGCTCATCACAGCGAGCAGGGGCCAGCTACACCTTC
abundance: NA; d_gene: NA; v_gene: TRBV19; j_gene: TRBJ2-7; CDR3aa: CASSIPGEQYF; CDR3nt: TGTGCCAGTAGCATCCCGGGCGAGCAGTACTTC
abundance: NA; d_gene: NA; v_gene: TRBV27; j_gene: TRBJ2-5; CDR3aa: CASSFWGGGETQYF; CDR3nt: TGTGCCAGCAGTTTCTGGGGAGGGGGGGAGACCCAGTACTTC
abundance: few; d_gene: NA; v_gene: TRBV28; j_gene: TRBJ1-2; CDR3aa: CASRTQQINYGYTF; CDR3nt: TGTGCCAGCCGAACCCAACAGATTAACTATGGCTACACCTTC
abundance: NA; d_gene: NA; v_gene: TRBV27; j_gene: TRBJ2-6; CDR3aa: CASSFVGPNVLTF; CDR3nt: TGTGCCAGCAGTTTTGTGGGCCCCAACGTCCTGACTTTC
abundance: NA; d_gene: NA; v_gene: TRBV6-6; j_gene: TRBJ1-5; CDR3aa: CASSYIRDRGNQPQHF; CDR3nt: TGTGCCAGCAGTTACATCCGTGATCGGGGCAATCAGCCCCAGCATTTT
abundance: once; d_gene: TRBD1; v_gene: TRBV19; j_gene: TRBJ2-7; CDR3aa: CASSVDRGLSYEQYF; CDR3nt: TGTGCCAGTAGTGTTGACAGGGGTCTTTCCTACGAGCAGTACTTC
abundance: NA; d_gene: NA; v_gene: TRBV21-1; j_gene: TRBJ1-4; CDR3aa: CASSKREGGPRETNEKLFF; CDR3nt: TGTGCCAGCAGCAAAAGGGAGGGGGGGCCCAGAGAAACTAATGAAAAACTGTTTTTT
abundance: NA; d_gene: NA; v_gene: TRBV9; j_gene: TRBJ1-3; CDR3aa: CASSVDQGLGNTIYF; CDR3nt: TGTGCCAGCAGCGTAGACCAGGGGCTTGGAAACACCATATATTTT
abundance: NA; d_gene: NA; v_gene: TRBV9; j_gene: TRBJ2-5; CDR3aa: CASNGMGAWETQYF; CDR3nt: TGTGCCAGCAATGGGATGGGGGCTTGGGAGACCCAGTACTTC
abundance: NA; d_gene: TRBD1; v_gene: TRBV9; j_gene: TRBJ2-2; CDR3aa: CASSDPQGKFGELFF; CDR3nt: TGTGCCAGCAGCGATCCACAGGGGAAATTCGGGGAGCTGTTTTTT
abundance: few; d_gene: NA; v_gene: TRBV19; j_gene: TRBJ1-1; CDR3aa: CASKAGWNTEAFF; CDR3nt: TGTGCCAGTAAGGCAGGTTGGAACACTGAAGCTTTCTTT
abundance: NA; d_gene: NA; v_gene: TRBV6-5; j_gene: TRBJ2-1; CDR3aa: CASSYSDTYNEQFF; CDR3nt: TGTGCCAGCAGTTACTCCGACACGTACAATGAGCAGTTCTTC
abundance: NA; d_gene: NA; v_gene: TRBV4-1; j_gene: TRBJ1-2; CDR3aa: CASSQEGGDKTYGYTF; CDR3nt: TGCGCCAGCAGCCAAGAAGGTGGCGACAAGACCTATGGCTACACCTTC
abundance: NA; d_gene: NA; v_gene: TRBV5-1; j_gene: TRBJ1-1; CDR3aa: CASSREGAEAFF; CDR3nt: TGCGCCAGCAGCAGGGAGGGGGCTGAAGCTTTCTTT
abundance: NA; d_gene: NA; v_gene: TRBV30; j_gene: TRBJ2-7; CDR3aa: CAWSVLDINEQYF; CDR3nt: TGTGCCTGGAGTGTACTTGATATAAACGAGCAGTACTTC
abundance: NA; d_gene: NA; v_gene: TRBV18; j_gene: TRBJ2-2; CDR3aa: CASSPQGLGELFF; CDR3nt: TGTGCCAGCTCACCTCAGGGTCTCGGGGAGCTGTTTTTT
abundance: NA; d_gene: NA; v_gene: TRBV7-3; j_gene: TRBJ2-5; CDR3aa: CASSLGGAGQETQYF; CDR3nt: TGTGCCAGCAGCTTAGGGGGGGCAGGACAAGAGACCCAGTACTTC
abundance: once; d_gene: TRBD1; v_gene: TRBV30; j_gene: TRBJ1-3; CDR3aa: CAWSAQGAGGNTIYF; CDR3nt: TGTGCCTGGAGCGCCCAGGGGGCAGGGGGAAACACCATATATTTT
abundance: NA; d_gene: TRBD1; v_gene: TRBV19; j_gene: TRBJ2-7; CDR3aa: CASSRDRAYEQYF; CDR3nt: TGTGCCAGTAGCCGGGACAGAGCCTACGAGCAGTACTTC
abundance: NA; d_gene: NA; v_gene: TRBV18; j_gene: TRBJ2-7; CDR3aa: CASSPPHRVAPYEQYF; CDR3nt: TGTGCCAGCTCACCACCGCACAGGGTGGCCCCCTACGAGCAGTACTTC
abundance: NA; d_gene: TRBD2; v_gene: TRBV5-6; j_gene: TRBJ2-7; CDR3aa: CASSRTGTSVSYEQYF; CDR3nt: TGTGCCAGCAGCCGGACTGGGACTAGCGTTTCCTACGAGCAGTACTTC
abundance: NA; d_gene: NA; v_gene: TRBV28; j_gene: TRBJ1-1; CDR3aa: CASSLSSIRGTEAFF; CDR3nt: TGTGCCAGCAGTTTAAGCTCCATACGGGGGACTGAAGCTTTCTTT
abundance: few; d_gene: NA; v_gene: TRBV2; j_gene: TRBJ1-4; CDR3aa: CASLLQRGEKLFF; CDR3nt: TGTGCCAGCCTACTCCAACGGGGTGAAAAACTGTTTTTT
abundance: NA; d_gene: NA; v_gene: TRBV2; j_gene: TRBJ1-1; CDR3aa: CASSWEGVTTEAFF; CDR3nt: TGTGCCAGCAGTTGGGAAGGGGTAACCACTGAAGCTTTCTTT
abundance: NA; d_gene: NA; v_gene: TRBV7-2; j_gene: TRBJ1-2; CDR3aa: CASSLTAGVYGYTF; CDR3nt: TGTGCCAGCAGCTTAACGGCAGGGGTCTATGGCTACACCTTC
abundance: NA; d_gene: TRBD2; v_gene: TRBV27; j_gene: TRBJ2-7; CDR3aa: CASSFGLAGGAEQYF; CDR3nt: TGTGCCAGCAGTTTCGGACTAGCGGGAGGTGCCGAGCAGTACTTC
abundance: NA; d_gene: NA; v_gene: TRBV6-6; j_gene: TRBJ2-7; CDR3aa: CASSYGRGAVDEQYF; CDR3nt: TGTGCCAGCAGTTACGGGAGGGGGGCGGTTGACGAGCAGTACTTC
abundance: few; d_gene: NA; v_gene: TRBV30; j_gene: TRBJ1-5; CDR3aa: CAWSTQNNQPQHF; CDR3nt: TGTGCCTGGAGTACACAGAACAATCAGCCCCAGCATTTT
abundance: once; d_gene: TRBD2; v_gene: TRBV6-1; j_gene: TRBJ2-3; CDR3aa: CASRTTSVSTDTQYF; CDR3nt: TGTGCCAGCAGGACCACTAGCGTAAGCACAGATACGCAGTATTTT
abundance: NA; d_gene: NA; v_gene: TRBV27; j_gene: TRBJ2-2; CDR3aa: CASTGQGSGELFF; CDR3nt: TGTGCCAGCACCGGGCAGGGGTCCGGGGAGCTGTTTTTT
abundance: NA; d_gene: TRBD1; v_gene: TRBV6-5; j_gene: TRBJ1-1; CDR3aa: CASSYQNRGNTEAFF; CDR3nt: TGTGCCAGCAGTTATCAAAACAGGGGGAACACTGAAGCTTTCTTT
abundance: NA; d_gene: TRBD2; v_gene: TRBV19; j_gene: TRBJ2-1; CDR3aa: CASRSSGGFYNEQFF; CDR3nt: TGTGCCAGTAGATCTAGCGGAGGGTTCTACAATGAGCAGTTCTTC
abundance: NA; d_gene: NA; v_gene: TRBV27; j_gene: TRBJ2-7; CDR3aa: CASSLGASYEQYF; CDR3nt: TGTGCCAGCAGTTTGGGGGCTTCCTACGAGCAGTACTTC
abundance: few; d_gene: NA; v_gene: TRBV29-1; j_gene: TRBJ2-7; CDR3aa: CSVGGGRYGAYEQYF; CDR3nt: TGCAGCGTTGGGGGAGGCAGGTACGGAGCCTACGAGCAGTACTTC
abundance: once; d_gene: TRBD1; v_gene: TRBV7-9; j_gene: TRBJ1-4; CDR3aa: CSSSPKGGQGLGKLFF; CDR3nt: TGTTCCAGCAGCCCTAAGGGCGGACAGGGTCTCGGGAAACTGTTTTTT
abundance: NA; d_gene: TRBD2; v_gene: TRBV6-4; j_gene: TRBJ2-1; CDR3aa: CASRPTSGDNNEQFF; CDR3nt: TGTGCCAGCAGACCGACTAGCGGGGACAACAATGAGCAGTTCTTC
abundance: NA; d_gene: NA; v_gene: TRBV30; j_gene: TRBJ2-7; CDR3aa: CAWSVGVSYEQYF; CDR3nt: TGTGCCTGGAGTGTGGGAGTTTCCTACGAGCAGTACTTC
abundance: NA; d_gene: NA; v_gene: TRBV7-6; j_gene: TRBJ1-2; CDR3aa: CASSEGYGYTF; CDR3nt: TGTGCCAGCAGCGAGGGCTATGGCTACACCTTC
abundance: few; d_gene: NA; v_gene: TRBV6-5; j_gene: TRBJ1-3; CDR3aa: CASSYSIGGGNTIYF; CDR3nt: TGTGCCAGCAGTTACTCGATCGGCGGCGGAAACACCATATATTTT
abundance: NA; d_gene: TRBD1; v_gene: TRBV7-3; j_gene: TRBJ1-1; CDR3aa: CASSTQGDTEAFF; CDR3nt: TGTGCCAGCTCGACACAGGGGGACACTGAAGCTTTCTTT
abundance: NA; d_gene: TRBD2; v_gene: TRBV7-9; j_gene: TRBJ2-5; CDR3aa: CASSFSSGSGETQYF; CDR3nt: TGTGCCAGCAGCTTTTCTAGCGGGTCAGGAGAGACCCAGTACTTC
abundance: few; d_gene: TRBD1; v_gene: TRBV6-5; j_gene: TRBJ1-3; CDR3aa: CASSRTGASGTIYF; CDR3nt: TGTGCCAGCAGCCGGACAGGGGCTAGCGGCACCATATATTTT
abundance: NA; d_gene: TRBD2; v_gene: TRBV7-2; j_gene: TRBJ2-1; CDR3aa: CASSLEGGRRRNEQFF; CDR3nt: TGTGCCAGCAGCTTAGAAGGCGGGAGACGGAGGAATGAGCAGTTCTTC
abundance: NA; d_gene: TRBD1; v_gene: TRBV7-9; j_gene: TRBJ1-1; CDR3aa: CASSFRQGNEKAFF; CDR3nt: TGTGCCAGCAGCTTCCGACAGGGGAACGAGAAAGCTTTCTTT
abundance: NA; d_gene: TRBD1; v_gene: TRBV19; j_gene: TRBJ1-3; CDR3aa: CATQDRHSGNTIYF; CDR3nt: TGTGCCACCCAGGACAGGCACTCTGGAAACACCATATATTTT
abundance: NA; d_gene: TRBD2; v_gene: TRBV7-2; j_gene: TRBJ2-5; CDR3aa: CASSPGLAGGTETQYF; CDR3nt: TGTGCCAGCAGCCCGGGACTAGCGGGAGGTACAGAGACCCAGTACTTC
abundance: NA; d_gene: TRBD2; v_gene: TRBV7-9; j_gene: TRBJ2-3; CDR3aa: CASSLVAGGGTDTQYF; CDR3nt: TGTGCCAGCAGCTTAGTAGCGGGAGGTGGCACAGATACGCAGTATTTT
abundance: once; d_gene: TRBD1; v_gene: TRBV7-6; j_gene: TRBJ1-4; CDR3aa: CASSSRQGWSNEKLFF; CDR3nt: TGTGCCAGCAGCAGCCGACAGGGGTGGAGTAATGAAAAACTGTTTTTT
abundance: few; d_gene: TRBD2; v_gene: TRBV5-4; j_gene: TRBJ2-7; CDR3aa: CASSPGTSGTHEQYF; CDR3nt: TGTGCCAGCAGCCCTGGGACTAGCGGGACACACGAGCAGTACTTC
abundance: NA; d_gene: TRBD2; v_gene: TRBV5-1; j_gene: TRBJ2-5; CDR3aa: CASSLGSSGAQETQYF; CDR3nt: TGCGCCAGCAGCTTAGGGTCTAGCGGGGCACAAGAGACCCAGTACTTC
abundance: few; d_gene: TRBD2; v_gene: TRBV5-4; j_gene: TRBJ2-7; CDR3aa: CASSYSGSSYEQYF; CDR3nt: TGTGCCAGCAGCTATAGCGGGAGCTCCTACGAGCAGTACTTC
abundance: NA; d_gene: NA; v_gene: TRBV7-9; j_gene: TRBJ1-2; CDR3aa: CASSTTRILDYGYTF; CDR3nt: TGTGCCAGCAGCACGACCAGGATCCTGGACTATGGCTACACCTTC
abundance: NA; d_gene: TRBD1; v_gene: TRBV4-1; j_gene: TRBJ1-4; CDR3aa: CASSLVGTGKNEKLFF; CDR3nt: TGCGCCAGCAGCCTTGTCGGGACAGGGAAAAATGAAAAACTGTTTTTT